Listed here are 30 T cell receptor beta chains from one sample, sequenced in a study of blood T cell repertoires in COVID-19. TCRdb's table, derived via immunoSEQ multiplex PCR, lists solely in-frame clones and lacks some. The table records some 210,000 clones, approximately 91% of them present only once. Sequencing was done on a sample of peripheral blood. Receptor source: a woman aged 40 to 50 with acute or convalescent COVID-19.

This sequence joins TRBV20-1 and TRBJ1-6; no definite D call. CDR3 length: 12 residues. Trimming stripped 3 bases from V and 9 bases from J, with 9 bases between. Germline V gene sequence: CDR1 DFQATT, CDR2 SNEGSKA (reference sequence). CDR3 loop: CSASKGVSPLHF. Written as DNA, the CDR3 is TGCAGTGCTAGTAAGGGAGTTTCACCCCTCCACTTT.

The chain carries TRBV19 and TRBJ1-5, with 8 nucleotides matching TRBD1. This CDR3 contains 15 residues. The ends lost 7 bases at V and 1 base at J; junction bases unmatched: 6. Germline CDR1 and CDR2: LNHDA and SQIVND (reference sequence). Here the CDR3 reads CASTTDRVSNQPQHF. CDR3 bases: TGTGCCAGTACCACGGACAGGGTAAGCAATCAGCCCCAGCATTTT.

The chain carries TRBV9 and TRBJ2-3, with D possibly matching TRBD2 (6 bases). The germline V and J ends were trimmed by 3 bases and 1 base, with 18 bases remaining between them. CDR3 length: 17 residues. The germline V gene has CDR1 SGDLS and CDR2 YYNGEE. The DNA of the CDR3 is TGTGCCAGCAGCGGTCCGGGAGCTAACTCGGGCACAGATACGCAGTATTTT. The encoded protein is CASSGPGANSGTDTQYF.

The chain links TRBV7-8 to TRBJ1-2; 8 bases are shared with TRBD1. Unmatched junction bases numbered 8, after V lost 4 bases and J lost 10 bases. The CDR3 covers 13 residues. Germline V gene lookup returns CDR1 SGHVS and CDR2 FQNEAQ. DNA of the CDR3: TGTGCCAGCAGCTCTCGGACAGGGTTTGACTACACCTTC. This codes for CASSSRTGFDYTF.

The chain combines TRBV2 with TRBJ1-1, with TRBD1 as a possible D gene (5 bases). The CDR3 has 12 amino acids. Trimming removed 8 bases at V and 6 bases at J, with 13 bases between. Germline loops: CDR1 SNHLY, CDR2 FYNNEI. Here the CDR3 reads CASGRGSAEAFF. DNA of the CDR3: TGTGCCAGCGGGAGGGGTAGCGCTGAAGCTTTCTTT.

The gene calls are TRBV11-1 and TRBJ1-2; 7 bases are shared with TRBD1. Germline lookup yields CDR1 SGHAT and CDR2 FQDESV (reference sequence). The CDR3 runs to 13 residues. Unmatched junction bases numbered 6, after V lost 5 bases and J lost 6 bases. Here the CDR3 DNA reads TGTGCCAGCAGCAGACAGGGTCCTGATGGCTACACCTTC. Amino acid sequence: CASSRQGPDGYTF. The full variable domain, rest sourced from reference TRBV11-1 and TRBJ1-2, is EAEVAQSPRYKITEKSQAVAFWCDPISGHATLYWYRQILGQGPELLVQFQDESVVDDSQLPKDRFSAERLKGVDSTLKIQPAELGDSAMYLCASSRQGPDGYTFGSGTRLTVV.

The chain joins TRBV12-3 or TRBV12-4 to TRBJ1-3; D not resolved. Trimming left V 4 bases short and J 0 bases short, with 4 bases between. The length of the CDR3 is 13 residues. The CDR3 sequence is CASSWPSGNTIYF. The CDR3 bases are TGTGCCAGCAGTTGGCCCTCTGGAAACACCATATATTTT.

The chain couples TRBV12-3 or TRBV12-4 to TRBJ1-2; unclear D gene. V was trimmed by 6 bases and J by 0 bases, leaving 8 bases between them. The CDR3 runs to 13 residues. The CDR3 region is CASSSGANYGYTF. Here the CDR3 DNA reads TGTGCCAGCAGCTCGGGTGCTAACTATGGCTACACCTTC.

A single count supports this clone. The chain links TRBV5-8 to TRBJ1-2; TRBD1 might be the D (6 bases). Trimming left V 4 bases short and J 7 bases short, with 20 bases between. Germline V gives CDR1 SGHTS, CDR2 YDEGEE. The CDR3 loop spans 15 amino acids. CDR3 bases: TGTGCCAGCAGCAACGACAATCAGGGGCTTCGTGGCTACACCTTC. Translated: CASSNDNQGLRGYTF. Filled out from reference TRBV5-8 and TRBJ1-2, the complete variable domain reads EAGVTQSPTHLIKTRGQQATLRCSPISGHTSVYWYQQALGLGLQFLLWYDEGEERNRGNFPPRFSGRQFPNYSSELNVNALELEDSALYLCASSNDNQGLRGYTFGSGTRLTVV.

This clone is a singleton in its sample. With a much larger clone just one base away, this may be a read error. The chain is built from TRBV7-9 and TRBJ1-1; TRBD1 agrees at 7 bases. The germline V gene has CDR1 SEHNR and CDR2 FQNEAQ (reference sequence). The CDR3 spans 14 residues. Trimming removed 5 bases from V and 1 base from J; junction bases left unmatched: 4. The CDR3 protein is CASSRDSQNTEAFF. DNA for the CDR3: TGTGCCAGCAGCCGGGACAGCCAGAACACTGAAGCTTTCTTT.

The V call is TRBV28, the J call TRBJ2-2, with D possibly TRBD2 on 5 matching bases. Trimming shortened V by 3 bases and J by 4 bases, and 18 bases separated the two germline ends. CDR3 length equals 17 residues. Germline CDR1 is MDHEN and CDR2 is SYDVKM. CDR3: CASSLLGLHRSTGELFF. CDR3 sequence (DNA): TGTGCCAGCAGTTTGCTTGGACTCCACCGGAGCACCGGGGAGCTGTTTTTT. The full variable domain, rest sourced from reference TRBV28 and TRBJ2-2, is DVKVTQSSRYLVKRTGEKVFLECVQDMDHENMFWYRQDPGLGLRLIYFSYDVKMKEKGDIPEGYSVSREKKERFSLILESASTNQTSMYLCASSLLGLHRSTGELFFGEGSRLTVL.

The V gene is TRBV6-5, the J gene TRBJ1-3, with 8 bases aligning to TRBD1. This CDR3 has 15 amino acids. The germline CDR1 and CDR2 sequences are MNHEY and SVGAGI. V shed 5 bases, J shed 4 bases, and the junction held 7 bases outside the gene matches. The CDR3 DNA sequence: TGTGCCAGCAGTCGTCAGGGGGCGGGAGGAAACACCATATATTTT. This encodes CASSRQGAGGNTIYF.

This sequence joins TRBV19 and TRBJ1-1, with 7 bases identical to TRBD1. This CDR3 has 13 residues. Germline V gene lookup returns CDR1 LNHDA and CDR2 SQIVND (reference sequence). V lost 10 bases to trimming and J lost 0 bases; unmatched junction nucleotides: 5. The CDR3 loop is CATSDRLNTEAFF. DNA of the CDR3: TGTGCCACCTCGGACAGGTTGAACACTGAAGCTTTCTTT.

The chain links TRBV24-1 to TRBJ1-2, with a weak D call TRBD1 (5 bases). V was pared by 9 bases and J by 1 base, with 14 bases between. Germline V gene lookup returns CDR1 KGHDR and CDR2 SFDVKD. The CDR3 is 14 residues long. The CDR3 region is CATRDSTLNYGYTF. The CDR3 region has the DNA TGTGCCACCCGGGACTCAACCCTTAACTATGGCTACACCTTC.

V usage is TRBV6-5 and J usage is TRBJ1-5, with 8 bases aligning to TRBD1. Germline V gene sequence: CDR1 MNHEY, CDR2 SVGAGI. The CDR3 runs to 14 residues. V dropped 6 bases and J dropped 5; count of bases not matched to a gene: 6. The CDR3 reads CASRLDRGHQPQHF. The CDR3, as DNA: TGTGCCAGCAGACTAGACAGGGGTCATCAGCCCCAGCATTTT.

The rearrangement uses TRBV6-6 and TRBJ1-5; a weak D match, TRBD1 (6 bases). The CDR3 extends over 14 amino acids. Germline CDR1 is MNHNY and CDR2 is SVGAGI (reference sequence). With 7 bases removed from V and 0 bases from J, the gap between germline ends came to 10 bases. This chain's CDR3 is CASTQGNSNQPQHF. The CDR3 DNA reads as TGTGCCAGCACACAGGGAAATAGCAATCAGCCCCAGCATTTT.

The chain has TRBV6-1 and TRBJ2-2; D might be TRBD1 (6 bases). CDR1 and CDR2 (germline): MNHNS, SASEGT. Trimming stripped 4 bases from V and 9 bases from J, with 21 bases between. CDR3 length: 16 amino acids. CDR3 nucleotide sequence: TGTGCCAGCAGTGCCCGACCGGGACATACACCGCGGGAGCTGTTTTTT. Translation gives CASSARPGHTPRELFF.

The rearrangement links TRBV12-3 or TRBV12-4 to TRBJ2-2; D ambiguous. This CDR3 is built from 11 residues. V was shortened by 7 bases and J by 8 bases, with 8 bases between the two germline ends. Here the CDR3 DNA reads TGTGCCAGCACCCCCCGGGGGGAGCTGTTTTTT. It encodes CASTPRGELFF.

CDR3 sequence: CASSPRDGGELMRTFF. The CDR3 DNA sequence: TGTGCCAGCTCACCGAGGGATGGGGGGGAGTTGATGAGAACTTTCTTT. The chain employs TRBV18 and TRBJ1-1; D might be TRBD1 (5 bases). This CDR3 comprises 16 residues. CDR1 is KGHSH and CDR2 is LQKENI in the germline V gene. Between the trimmed V and J ends, which lost 3 bases and 12 bases, there was a span of 26 bases.

The chain uses TRBV4-2 and TRBJ1-2; the D is unclear. The CDR3 has 15 amino acids. The germline V gene encodes CDR1 LGHNA and CDR2 YNFKEQ. V lost 0 bases and J 4 bases, leaving 12 bases between the germline ends. The CDR3 loop is CASSQESTDFYGYTF. CDR3 nucleotide sequence: TGTGCCAGCAGCCAAGAGAGTACGGACTTCTATGGCTACACCTTC.

CDR3 bases: TGCGCCAGCAGCCAGGACGGGACAGGGGTCACCGGGGAGCTGTTTTTT. Translation gives CASSQDGTGVTGELFF. The chain uses TRBV4-1 and TRBJ2-2, with TRBD1 matching 10 bases. J lost 4 bases, V lost 3 bases, and 5 bases had no gene match. Germline loops: CDR1 MGHRA, CDR2 YSYEKL. This CDR3 is 16 amino acids long.

This clone was observed once. V gene TRBV10-3 combines with J gene TRBJ2-1; the match to TRBD1 covers 11 bases. Germline-derived CDR1 and CDR2 are ENHRY and SYGVKD. The CDR3 loop spans 16 amino acids. Germline trimming cut 2 bases from V and 8 bases from J; bases unmatched to any gene: 8. CDR3 DNA sequence: TGTGCCATCAGTGAGGTCCGGGACAGGGGGTTTCATGAGCAGTTCTTC. Amino acids: CAISEVRDRGFHEQFF.

The chain combines TRBV10-3 with TRBJ2-4, with 8 nucleotides matching TRBD1. Unmatched junction bases numbered 9, after V lost 0 bases and J lost 2 bases. Germline CDR1 ENHRY, CDR2 SYGVKD. The CDR3 has 18 residues. Here the CDR3 DNA reads TGTGCCATCAGTGAGTCTGGGGGGACAGGTGGATCCAAAAACATTCAGTACTTC. Translating gives CAISESGGTGGSKNIQYF.

The rearrangement uses TRBV30 and TRBJ1-1; D gene uncertain. V lost 3 bases and J 8 bases, leaving 10 bases between the germline ends. Germline V lookup: CDR1 GTSNPN, CDR2 SVGIG (reference sequence). The CDR3 length is 11 residues. The CDR3 sequence is CAWRVALEAFF. In DNA form, the CDR3 reads TGTGCCTGGAGAGTGGCCCTCGAAGCTTTCTTT.

The rearrangement links TRBV2 to TRBJ1-5; D gene unclear. Germline-derived CDR1 and CDR2 are SNHLY and FYNNEI. Trimming took off 6 bases at V and 3 bases at J, with 9 bases between the two ends. This CDR3 comprises 13 residues. The CDR3 DNA is TGTGCCAGCAGCCTCAACACCAATCAGCCCCAGCATTTT. Its protein is CASSLNTNQPQHF. The complete variable domain, with remaining parts taken from reference TRBV2 and TRBJ1-5, reads EPEVTQTPSHQVTQMGQEVILRCVPISNHLYFYWYRQILGQKVEFLVSFYNNEISEKSEIFDDQFSVERPDGSNFTLKIRSTKLEDSAMYFCASSLNTNQPQHFGDGTRLSIL.

This clone was picked up one time. V is TRBV5-4 and J is TRBJ2-5, with D possibly TRBD2 on 5 matching bases. Per germline, CDR1 SGHNT and CDR2 YYREEE (reference sequence). The length of the CDR3 is 17 residues. Deletions cut 3 bases from V and 2 bases from J, with 20 bases between. The CDR3 sequence is CASSSEATLRLQETQYF. The CDR3 DNA sequence: TGTGCCAGCAGCTCGGAGGCCACACTTCGGCTGCAAGAGACCCAGTACTTC.

CDR3 coding DNA: TGTGCCAGCAGTGAGGACAGGGTATATTCACCCCTCCACTTT. Protein product: CASSEDRVYSPLHF. V usage is TRBV25-1 and J usage is TRBJ1-6; 8 bases match TRBD1. Germline values: CDR1 MGHDK, CDR2 SYGVNS. The CDR3 sequence is 14 residues long. Unmatched junction bases numbered 3, after V lost 3 bases and J lost 8 bases.

In nucleotides, the CDR3 is TGTGCCAGCAGTAAAGAGGGGGCTCGTAGTCAGCCCCAGCATTTT. It codes for CASSKEGARSQPQHF. The chain recombines TRBV2 with TRBJ1-5; 7 nucleotides match TRBD1. CDR3 length: 15 amino acids. CDR1 is SNHLY, CDR2 FYNNEI, per germline. The V gene end was trimmed by 5 bases and the J gene end by 6 bases; junction bases not matched to a gene: 10.

The chain employs TRBV7-2 and TRBJ2-1; 11 bases agree with TRBD2. V shed 5 bases, J shed 8 bases, and the junction held 5 bases outside the gene matches. The germline V gene has CDR1 SGHTA and CDR2 FQGNSA. CDR3 length: 14 amino acids. CDR3 bases: TGTGCCAGCAGCAAAAGACTAGCGGGGTATGAGCAGTTCTTC. It yields the protein CASSKRLAGYEQFF.

The V gene is TRBV6-5, the J gene TRBJ1-2, with a tentative D call TRBD1 (6 bases). Trimming removed 3 bases at V and 4 bases at J, with 9 bases between. CDR1 and CDR2 (germline): MNHEY, SVGAGI. The CDR3 is made up of 13 amino acids. In nucleotides, the CDR3 is TGTGCCAGCAGTTATGAAGGGGGCTATGGCTACACCTTC. Its translation is CASSYEGGYGYTF.